The T cell receptor beta chain under discussion was sequenced for a study of vaccination and CD4 T cells after COVID-19. Study results and caveats: Only after vaccination were a median roughly 83% of convalescents' reactive clones seen.

The Oncomine TCR Beta short-read assay sequenced DNA from cultured CD4+ T cells. TCRdb redid the calling of the PCR reads with MiXCR, one entry per CDR3 protein. The data hold over 10,000 distinct CDR3 sequences, with less than 75% observed a single time. CDR1 is DFQATT, CDR2 SNEGSKA, per germline (reference sequence). V gave up 0 bases and J gave up 7 bases; unmatched junction bases: 6. The length of the CDR3 is 15 residues. This clonotype was picked up a small number of times. Antigen unknown. Treatment here: roughly ten-day PBMC culture with coronavirus spike peptide pools or control peptides (ViraFEST assay).

This sequence originates from a human donor who had recovered from COVID-19. Sequenced: CD4+ T cells from blood, cultured in vitro. The rearrangement joins TRBV20-1 to TRBJ1-5; 10 nucleotides match TRBD1. CDR3 bases: TGCAGTGCTAGAGATGGGGACAGGGGTGGACAGCCCCAGCATTTT. Translated: CSARDGDRGGQPQHF.